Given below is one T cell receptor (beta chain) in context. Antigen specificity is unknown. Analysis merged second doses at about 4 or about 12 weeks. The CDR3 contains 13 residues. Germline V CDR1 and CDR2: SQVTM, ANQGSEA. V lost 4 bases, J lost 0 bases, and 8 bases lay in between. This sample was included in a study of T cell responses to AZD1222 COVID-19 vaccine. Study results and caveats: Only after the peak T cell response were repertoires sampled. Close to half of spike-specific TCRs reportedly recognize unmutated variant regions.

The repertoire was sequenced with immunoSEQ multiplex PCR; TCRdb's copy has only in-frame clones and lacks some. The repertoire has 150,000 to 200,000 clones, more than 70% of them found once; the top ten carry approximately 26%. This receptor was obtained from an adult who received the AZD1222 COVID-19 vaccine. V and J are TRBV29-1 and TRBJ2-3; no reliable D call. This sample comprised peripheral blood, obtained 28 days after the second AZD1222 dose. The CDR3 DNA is TGCAGCGTTGCTGGAGCTAGCACAGATACGCAGTATTTT. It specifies CSVAGASTDTQYF.